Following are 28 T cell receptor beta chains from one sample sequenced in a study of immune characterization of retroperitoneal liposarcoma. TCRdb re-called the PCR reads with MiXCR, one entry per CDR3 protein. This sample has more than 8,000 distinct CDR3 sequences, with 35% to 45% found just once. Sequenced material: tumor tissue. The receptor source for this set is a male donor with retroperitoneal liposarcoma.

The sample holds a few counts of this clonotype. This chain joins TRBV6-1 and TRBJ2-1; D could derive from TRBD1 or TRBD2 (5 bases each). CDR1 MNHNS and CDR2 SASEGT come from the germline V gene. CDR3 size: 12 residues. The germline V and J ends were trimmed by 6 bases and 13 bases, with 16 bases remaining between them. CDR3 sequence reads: CASSRGQETQFF. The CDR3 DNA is TGTGCCAGCAGCCGGGGCCAAGAGACCCAGTTCTTC.

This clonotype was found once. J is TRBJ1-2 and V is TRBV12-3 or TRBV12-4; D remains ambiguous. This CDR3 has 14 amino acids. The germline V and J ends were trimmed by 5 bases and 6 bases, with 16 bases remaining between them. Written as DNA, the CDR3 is TGTGCCAGCAGTCGGCGAGGATTCGGCGATGGCTACACCTTC. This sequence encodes CASSRRGFGDGYTF.

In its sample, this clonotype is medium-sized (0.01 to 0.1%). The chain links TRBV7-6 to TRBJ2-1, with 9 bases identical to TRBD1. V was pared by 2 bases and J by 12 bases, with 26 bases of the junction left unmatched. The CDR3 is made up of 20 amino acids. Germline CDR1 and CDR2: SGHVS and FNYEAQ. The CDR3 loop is CASSLQPGTGTTGTQLVQFF. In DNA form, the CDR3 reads TGTGCCAGCAGCTTACAGCCCGGGACAGGGACTACCGGGACGCAGTTGGTGCAGTTCTTC.

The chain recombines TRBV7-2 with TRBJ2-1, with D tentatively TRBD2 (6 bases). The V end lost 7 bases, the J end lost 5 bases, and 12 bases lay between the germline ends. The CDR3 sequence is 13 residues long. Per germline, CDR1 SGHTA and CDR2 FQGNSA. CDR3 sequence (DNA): TGTGCCAGCAAAAAGCGGGCGGACAATGAGCAGTTCTTC. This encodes CASKKRADNEQFF. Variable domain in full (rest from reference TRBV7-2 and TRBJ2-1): GAGVSQSPSNKVTEKGKDVELRCDPISGHTALYWYRQSLGQGLEFLIYFQGNSAPDKSGLPSDRFSAERTGGSVSTLTIQRTQQEDSAVYLCASKKRADNEQFFGPGTRLTVL.

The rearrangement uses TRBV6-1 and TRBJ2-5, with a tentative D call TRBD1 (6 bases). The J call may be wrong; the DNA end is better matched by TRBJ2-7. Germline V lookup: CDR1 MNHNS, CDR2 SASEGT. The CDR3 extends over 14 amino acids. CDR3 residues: CASSEVGTHYEQYF. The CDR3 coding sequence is TGTGCCAGCAGTGAGGTCGGGACACACTACGAGCAGTACTTC.

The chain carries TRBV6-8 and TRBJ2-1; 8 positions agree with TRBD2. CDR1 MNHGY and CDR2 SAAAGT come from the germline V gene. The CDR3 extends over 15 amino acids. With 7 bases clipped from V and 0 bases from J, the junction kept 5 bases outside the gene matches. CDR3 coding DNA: TGTGCCAGCACCACAGCGGGAGTCTCCTACAATGAGCAGTTCTTC. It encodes CASTTAGVSYNEQFF.

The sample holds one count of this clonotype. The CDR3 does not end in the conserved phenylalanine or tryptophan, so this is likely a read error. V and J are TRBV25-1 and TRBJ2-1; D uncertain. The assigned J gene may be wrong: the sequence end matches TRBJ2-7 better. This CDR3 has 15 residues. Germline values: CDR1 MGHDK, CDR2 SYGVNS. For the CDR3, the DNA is TGTGCCAGCAGTGACCCGGGTGGCAATTTTTACGAGCAGTACTCC. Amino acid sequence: CASSDPGGNFYEQYS.

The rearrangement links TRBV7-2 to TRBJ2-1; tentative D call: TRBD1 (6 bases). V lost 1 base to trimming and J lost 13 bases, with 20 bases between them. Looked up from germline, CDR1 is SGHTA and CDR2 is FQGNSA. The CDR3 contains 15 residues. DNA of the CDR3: TGTGCCAGCAGCTTAGGGGGACATCAAGGGGAGACCCAGTTCTTC. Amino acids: CASSLGGHQGETQFF.

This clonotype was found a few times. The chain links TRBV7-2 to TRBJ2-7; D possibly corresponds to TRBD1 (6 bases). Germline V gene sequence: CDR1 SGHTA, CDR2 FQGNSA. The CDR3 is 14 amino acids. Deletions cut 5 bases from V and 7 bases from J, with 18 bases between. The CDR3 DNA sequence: TGTGCCAGCAGCCCCCCGACAGGTTTTTCGGAGCAGTACTTC. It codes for CASSPPTGFSEQYF.

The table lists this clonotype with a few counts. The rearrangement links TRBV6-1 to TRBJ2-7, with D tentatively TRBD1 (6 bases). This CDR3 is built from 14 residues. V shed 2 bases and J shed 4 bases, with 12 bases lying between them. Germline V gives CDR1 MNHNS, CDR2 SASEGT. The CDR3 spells CASSEQGHFYEQYF. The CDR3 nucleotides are TGTGCCAGCAGTGAACAGGGGCATTTTTACGAGCAGTACTTC.

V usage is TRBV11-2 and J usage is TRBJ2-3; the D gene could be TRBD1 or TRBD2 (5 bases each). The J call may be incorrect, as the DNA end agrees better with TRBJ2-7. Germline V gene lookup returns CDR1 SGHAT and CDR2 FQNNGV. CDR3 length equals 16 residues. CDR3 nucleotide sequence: TGTGCCAGCAGTCCCCGGGTAGGGACCGATGGCTACGAGCAGTACTTC. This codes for CASSPRVGTDGYEQYF.

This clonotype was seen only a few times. CDR3 region: CASSFPGYSTYEQYF. The CDR3 nucleotides read TGTGCCAGCAGCTTCCCGGGTTACAGTACCTACGAGCAGTACTTC. The chain recombines TRBV7-9 with TRBJ2-7, with unresolved D. The V gene lost 3 bases and the J gene lost 2 bases, with 14 bases spanning the gap. CDR1 is SEHNR and CDR2 is FQNEAQ in the germline V gene (reference sequence). This CDR3 contains 15 residues. Together with reference TRBV7-9 and TRBJ2-7, the CDR3 gives the full variable domain: DTGVSQNPRHKITKRGQNVTFRCDPISEHNRLYWYRQTLGQGPEFLTYFQNEAQLEKSRLLSDRFSAERPKGSFSTLEIQRTEQGDSAMYLCASSFPGYSTYEQYFGPGTRLTVT.

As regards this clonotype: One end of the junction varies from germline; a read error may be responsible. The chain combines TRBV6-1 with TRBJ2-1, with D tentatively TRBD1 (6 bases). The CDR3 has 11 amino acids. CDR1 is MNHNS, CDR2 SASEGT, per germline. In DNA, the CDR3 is TGTGCCAGCAGTGAAATGGGGGACACCTGCTTC. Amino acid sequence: CASSEMGDTCF.

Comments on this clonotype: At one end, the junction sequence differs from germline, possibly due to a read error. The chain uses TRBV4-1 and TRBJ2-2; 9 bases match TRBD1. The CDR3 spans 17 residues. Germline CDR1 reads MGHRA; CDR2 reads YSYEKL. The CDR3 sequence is CASRQDFGTGHAGELFF. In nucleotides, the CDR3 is TGCGCCAGCAGGCAAGACTTCGGGACAGGGCACGCCGGGGAGCTGTTTTTT.

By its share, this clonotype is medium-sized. This chain's CDR3 is CASSLGNGFQYF. The CDR3 bases are TGTGCCAGCAGCTTAGGAAATGGCTTCCAGTACTTC. The chain employs TRBV11-3 and TRBJ2-3; the D is unclear. The DNA end lines up better with TRBJ2-5; the J call may be wrong. Per the germline V gene, CDR1 is SGHNT and CDR2 is YENEEA. CDR3 length equals 12 residues.

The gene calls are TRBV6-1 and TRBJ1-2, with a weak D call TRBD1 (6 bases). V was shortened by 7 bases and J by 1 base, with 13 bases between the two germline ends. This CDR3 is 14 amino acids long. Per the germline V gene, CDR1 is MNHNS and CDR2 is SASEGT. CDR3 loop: CASILTGFNYGYTF. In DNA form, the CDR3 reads TGTGCCAGCATCTTGACAGGCTTTAACTATGGCTACACCTTC.

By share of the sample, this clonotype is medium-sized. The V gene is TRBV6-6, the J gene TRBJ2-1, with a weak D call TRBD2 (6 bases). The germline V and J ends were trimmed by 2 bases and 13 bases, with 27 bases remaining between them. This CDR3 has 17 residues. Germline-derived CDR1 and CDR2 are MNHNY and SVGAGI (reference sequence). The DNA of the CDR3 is TGTGCCAGCAGTTACGTTTCCCCCGCCTCGCGGGGAGAGACCCAGTTCTTC. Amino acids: CASSYVSPASRGETQFF.

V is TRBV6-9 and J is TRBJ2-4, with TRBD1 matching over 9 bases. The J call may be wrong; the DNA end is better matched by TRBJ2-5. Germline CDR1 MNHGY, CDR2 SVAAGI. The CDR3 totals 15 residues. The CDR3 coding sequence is TGTGCCAGCAGTTACGGGACAGGGATACAAGAGACCCAGTACTTC. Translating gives CASSYGTGIQETQYF.

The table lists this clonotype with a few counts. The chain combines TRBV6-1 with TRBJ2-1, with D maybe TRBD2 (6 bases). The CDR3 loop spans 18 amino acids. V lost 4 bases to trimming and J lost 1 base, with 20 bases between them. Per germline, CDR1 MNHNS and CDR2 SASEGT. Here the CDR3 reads CASSGSRASAKSYNEQFF. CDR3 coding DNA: TGTGCCAGCAGTGGCTCGAGGGCTAGCGCGAAGTCCTACAATGAGCAGTTCTTC.

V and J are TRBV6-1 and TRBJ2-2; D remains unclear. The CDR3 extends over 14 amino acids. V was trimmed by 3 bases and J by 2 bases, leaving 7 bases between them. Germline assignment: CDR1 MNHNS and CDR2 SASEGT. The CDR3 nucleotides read TGTGCCAGCAGTGAGGTACAAAACACCGGGGAGCTGTTTTTT. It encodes CASSEVQNTGELFF.

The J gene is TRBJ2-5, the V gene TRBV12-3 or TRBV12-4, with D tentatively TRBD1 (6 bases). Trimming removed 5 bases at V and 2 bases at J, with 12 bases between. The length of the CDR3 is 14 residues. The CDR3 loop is CASSIRDNQETQYF. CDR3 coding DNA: TGTGCCAGCAGTATCCGGGACAATCAAGAGACCCAGTACTTC.

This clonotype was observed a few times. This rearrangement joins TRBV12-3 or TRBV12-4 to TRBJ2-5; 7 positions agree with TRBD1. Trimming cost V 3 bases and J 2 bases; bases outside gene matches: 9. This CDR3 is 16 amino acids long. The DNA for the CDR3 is TGTGCCAGCAGTTTTAGAGGAGGCAGGGGGCAAGAGACCCAGTACTTC. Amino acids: CASSFRGGRGQETQYF.

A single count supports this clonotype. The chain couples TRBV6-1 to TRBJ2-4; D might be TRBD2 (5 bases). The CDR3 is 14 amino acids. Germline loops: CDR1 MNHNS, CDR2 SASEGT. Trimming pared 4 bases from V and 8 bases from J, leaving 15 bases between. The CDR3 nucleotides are TGTGCCAGCAGTGCTTGGAGGCCTGGGGACATTCAGTACTTC. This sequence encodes CASSAWRPGDIQYF.

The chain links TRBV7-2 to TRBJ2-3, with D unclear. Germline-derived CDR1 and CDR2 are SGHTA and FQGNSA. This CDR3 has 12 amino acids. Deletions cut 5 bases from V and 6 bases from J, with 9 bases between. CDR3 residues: CASSPTGDTQYF. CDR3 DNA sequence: TGTGCCAGCAGCCCGACTGGGGATACGCAGTATTTT. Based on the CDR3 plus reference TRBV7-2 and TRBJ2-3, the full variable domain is GAGVSQSPSNKVTEKGKDVELRCDPISGHTALYWYRQSLGQGLEFLIYFQGNSAPDKSGLPSDRFSAERTGGSVSTLTIQRTQQEDSAVYLCASSPTGDTQYFGPGTRLTVL.

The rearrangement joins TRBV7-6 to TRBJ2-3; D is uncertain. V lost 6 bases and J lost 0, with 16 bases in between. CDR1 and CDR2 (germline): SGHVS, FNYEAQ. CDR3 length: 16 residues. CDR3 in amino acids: CASSHRPPTSTDTQYF. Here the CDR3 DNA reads TGTGCCAGCAGTCACCGACCGCCAACCAGCACAGATACGCAGTATTTT. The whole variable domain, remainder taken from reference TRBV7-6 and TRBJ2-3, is GAGVSQSPRYKVTKRGQDVALRCDPISGHVSLYWYRQALGQGPEFLTYFNYEAQQDKSGLPNDRFSAERPEGSISTLTIQRTEQRDSAMYRCASSHRPPTSTDTQYFGPGTRLTVL.

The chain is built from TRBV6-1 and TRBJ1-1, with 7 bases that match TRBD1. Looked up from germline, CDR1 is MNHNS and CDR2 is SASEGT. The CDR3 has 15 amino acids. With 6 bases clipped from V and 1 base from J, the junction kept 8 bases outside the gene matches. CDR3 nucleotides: TGTGCCAGCAGCAACAGGGGTTCGGCGAACACTGAAGCTTTCTTT. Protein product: CASSNRGSANTEAFF.

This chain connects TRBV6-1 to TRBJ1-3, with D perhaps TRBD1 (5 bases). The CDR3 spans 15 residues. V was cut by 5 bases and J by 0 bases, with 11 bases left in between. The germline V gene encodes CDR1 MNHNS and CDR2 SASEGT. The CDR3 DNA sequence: TGTGCCAGCAGTCCCGGGGCCCACTCTGGAAACACCATATATTTT. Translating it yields CASSPGAHSGNTIYF.

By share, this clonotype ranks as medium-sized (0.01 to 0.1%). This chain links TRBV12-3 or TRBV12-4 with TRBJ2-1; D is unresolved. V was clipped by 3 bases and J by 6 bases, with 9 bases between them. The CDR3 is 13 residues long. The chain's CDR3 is CASSFLRSNEQFF. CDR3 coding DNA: TGTGCCAGCAGTTTTCTTAGGAGCAATGAGCAGTTCTTC.